This note documents a single T cell receptor (beta chain) sequence. The data stem from a study of blood T cell repertoires in COVID-19. Study-wide background: The origin of the acute and convalescent COVID-19 samples was the United States, Italy and Spain. Sample material is recorded as cDNA or gDNA derived from T cells, B-cell-depleted T cells, or PBMCs.

The V and J ends lost 5 bases and 5 bases, in that order; junction bases with no gene match: 10. Germline CDR1 reads LNHDA; CDR2 reads SQIVND (reference sequence). The CDR3 totals 17 residues. Study processing details: Counts of nucleated cells, estimated from reference gene primer amplification, were obtained. The method was immunoSEQ multiplex PCR; TCRdb's version includes in-frame clones alone and lacks a portion of them. The D gene and trimming were derived from the DNA, and the V and J assignments and clone size from that table. The profile shows about 110,000 clones, 84% of them singletons. Specimen: peripheral blood. The sequence derives from a woman aged 45-60 years with acute or convalescent COVID-19. The V gene is TRBV19, the J gene TRBJ1-6; 9 positions match TRBD1. In DNA, the CDR3 is TGTGCCAGTAGTTACACAGGGGGCTTCCTCGATAATTCACCCCTCCACTTT. Its translation is CASSYTGGFLDNSPLHF.